The 26 T cell receptor beta chains below come from one sample, sequenced in a study of long-term antiretroviral therapy in people with HIV. immunoSEQ v3.0 was run at survey level. The data were produced by immunoSEQ multiplex PCR, yet TCRdb's version contains in-frame clones alone and is incomplete. The sample lists some 14,000 clones; 70% to 85% were seen once. The specimen was unsorted PBMCs, collected just before starting antiretroviral therapy. The receptors come from a man aged 40-49 years with HIV.

The V gene is TRBV18, the J gene TRBJ2-1; 7 bases fit TRBD1. J was trimmed by 3 bases and V by 3 bases; bases with no gene match: 2. This CDR3 has 14 residues. Looked up from germline, CDR1 is KGHSH and CDR2 is LQKENI. In nucleotides, the CDR3 is TGTGCCAGCTCACCGGACAGGAACTACAATGAGCAGTTCTTC. Its translation is CASSPDRNYNEQFF. The full variable domain, rest sourced from reference TRBV18 and TRBJ2-1, is NAGVMQNPRHLVRRRGQEARLRCSPMKGHSHVYWYRQLPEEGLKFMVYLQKENIIDESGMPKERFSAEFPKEGPSILRIQQVVRGDSAAYFCASSPDRNYNEQFFGPGTRLTVL.

On this clone itself: Mismatch with germline at one junction end may stem from a read error. The V and J genes are TRBV6-6 and TRBJ2-7, with D perhaps TRBD1 or TRBD2 (5 bases each). The germline V gene has CDR1 MNHNY and CDR2 SVGAGI (reference sequence). The CDR3 runs to 14 residues. As DNA, the CDR3 is TGTGCCAGCAGTTATCACCGGGACGCCCTTGAGTTGGACTTC. Translated, it gives CASSYHRDALELDF.

This clone was seen a handful of times. The chain carries TRBV4-1 and TRBJ2-5; D is ambiguous. CDR1 is MGHRA, CDR2 YSYEKL, per germline. CDR3 length: 11 residues. Trimming took 0 bases from V and 8 from J, leaving 4 bases between them. CDR3 bases: TGCGCCAGCAGCCAAGAGGATACCCAGTACTTC. This gives the protein CASSQEDTQYF.

This clone is medium-sized (0.01 to 0.1%) in the sample. V usage is TRBV10-2 and J usage is TRBJ1-2; possibly TRBD1 for D (5 bases). There are 14 residues in the CDR3. CDR1 and CDR2 (germline): WSHSY, SAAADI. V shed 2 bases and J shed 8 bases, with 15 bases lying between them. CDR3 bases: TGCGCCAGCAGTGAGACCCTCGGGGGAGGAGGCTACACCTTC. Amino acid sequence: CASSETLGGGGYTF.

This chain joins TRBV29-1 and TRBJ1-2, with D unclear. Germline V gene lookup returns CDR1 SQVTM and CDR2 ANQGSEA. The CDR3 spans 14 residues. The V gene lost 6 bases and the J gene lost 4 bases, with 18 bases spanning the gap. CDR3 in amino acids: CSVSHEGGSYGYTF. CDR3 DNA sequence: TGCAGCGTCTCTCACGAAGGAGGATCCTATGGCTACACCTTC.

This clone has a single count. The chain uses TRBV6-1 and TRBJ2-4; D gene uncertain. The V gene lost 0 bases and the J gene lost 5 bases, with 14 bases spanning the gap. This CDR3 is 16 amino acids long. The V gene's germline CDR1 is MNHNS and CDR2 SASEGT. This CDR3 is CASSEAAARRQNIQYF. DNA for the CDR3: TGTGCCAGCAGTGAAGCGGCGGCCAGGAGACAAAACATTCAGTACTTC.

The rearrangement uses TRBV30 and TRBJ1-6; D is ambiguous. This CDR3 contains 14 residues. Germline CDR1 GTSNPN, CDR2 SVGIG (reference sequence). Trimming removed 2 bases at V and 8 bases at J, with 13 bases between. The CDR3 nucleotides read TGTGCCTGGAGTAGCGGGATCGGGGATTCACCCCTCCACTTT. Translating it yields CAWSSGIGDSPLHF.

V and J are TRBV5-6 and TRBJ2-7; D unclear. Germline V gives CDR1 SGHDT, CDR2 YYEEEE. This CDR3 contains 13 residues. Trimming shortened V by 2 bases and J by 0 bases, and 6 bases separated the two germline ends. The CDR3 DNA reads as TGTGCCAGCAGCTTAACCCTCTCCTACGAGCAGTACTTC. Its protein is CASSLTLSYEQYF.

The J gene is TRBJ1-2, the V gene TRBV27; no clear D gene. Germline CDR1 and CDR2: MNHEY and SMNVEV (reference sequence). This CDR3 region has 12 residues. Trimming left V 6 bases short and J 3 bases short, with 8 bases between. CDR3 bases: TGTGCCAGCAGGGCGGAAGACTATGGCTACACCTTC. This encodes CASRAEDYGYTF.

The rearrangement links TRBV18 to TRBJ2-1; D unresolved. V was cut by 3 bases and J by 0 bases, with 9 bases left in between. The length of the CDR3 is 15 residues. Germline V CDR1 and CDR2: KGHSH, LQKENI. CDR3 sequence: CASSPFESSYNEQFF. Written as DNA, the CDR3 is TGTGCCAGCTCACCGTTTGAGAGCTCCTACAATGAGCAGTTCTTC.

This sequence joins TRBV1 and TRBJ1-5; TRBD1, as called in the table, went unchecked against the DNA. TRBV1 is a documented pseudogene. The CDR3 runs 16 residues. CDR3 bases: TGCACCAGCAGCCATGGGGCTTGGGATAGCAATCAGCCCCAGCATTTT. Translated: CTSSHGAWDSNQPQHF.

The CDR3 DNA reads as TGTGCCAGCAGTGAAGCGATCGGCAGGCCCCAGACTGGCTACACCTTC. Its protein is CASSEAIGRPQTGYTF. The chain recombines TRBV6-1 with TRBJ1-2; D not certain. Germline CDR1 is MNHNS and CDR2 is SASEGT. The CDR3 totals 16 residues. V was pared by 0 bases and J by 7 bases, with 18 bases between.

This clone was seen only once. The genes are TRBV5-4 and TRBJ2-2; D might be TRBD2 (6 bases). The CDR3 has 15 residues. CDR1 is SGHNT and CDR2 is YYREEE in the germline V gene (reference sequence). Trimming stripped 4 bases from V and 5 bases from J, with 15 bases between. CDR3 coding DNA: TGTGCCAGCAGCCCCGACCCCGCGGGGACCGGGGAGCTGTTTTTT. Its translation: CASSPDPAGTGELFF.

This sequence joins TRBV5-4 and TRBJ1-2; possibly TRBD1 for D (6 bases). V was cut by 3 bases and J by 2 bases, with 17 bases left in between. In germline, CDR1 is SGHNT, CDR2 YYREEE (reference sequence). This CDR3 contains 16 residues. The CDR3 loop is CASSSRPGDVNYGYTF. CDR3 sequence (DNA): TGTGCCAGCAGCTCAAGACCAGGGGACGTAAACTATGGCTACACCTTC.

The chain has TRBV5-5 and TRBJ1-5, with unresolved D. V shed 9 bases and J shed 1 base, with 14 bases lying between them. The germline gives CDR1 SGHKS, CDR2 YYEKEE (reference sequence). The CDR3 is made up of 14 amino acids. The CDR3 spells CATSATGSNQPQHF. The CDR3 region has the DNA TGTGCCACCTCGGCAACCGGGAGCAATCAGCCCCAGCATTTT.

The chain carries TRBV10-2 and TRBJ1-2, with 8 positions matching TRBD1. V dropped 6 bases and J dropped 3; count of bases not matched to a gene: 3. The CDR3 contains 13 residues. Germline values: CDR1 WSHSY, CDR2 SAAADI. CDR3 sequence reads: CASSRGHDYGYTF. The CDR3 region has the DNA TGCGCCAGCAGCAGGGGGCACGACTATGGCTACACCTTC.

This sequence joins TRBV13 and TRBJ1-1, with a weak D call TRBD1 (5 bases). V lost 2 bases to trimming and J lost 1 base, with 8 bases between them. This CDR3 contains 14 residues. In germline, CDR1 is PRHDT, CDR2 FYEKMQ (reference sequence). CDR3 bases: TGTGCCAGCAGCTTACCTACAGGGAACACTGAAGCTTTCTTT. Translation gives CASSLPTGNTEAFF.

The rearrangement uses TRBV15 and TRBJ2-7; D gene unclear. The CDR3 contains 13 residues. Germline values: CDR1 LNHNV, CDR2 YYDKDF (reference sequence). Trimming cost V 1 base and J 9 bases, with 13 bases left between them. The chain's CDR3 is CATSRVTPPGQYF. DNA for the CDR3: TGTGCCACCAGCAGAGTCACCCCCCCTGGGCAGTACTTC.

The V call is TRBV2, the J call TRBJ1-2; no firm D call. CDR3 length: 13 amino acids. Germline V gene lookup returns CDR1 SNHLY and CDR2 FYNNEI. V shed 3 bases and J shed 3 bases, with 8 bases lying between them. The CDR3 reads CASSEGIYYGYTF. CDR3 nucleotides: TGTGCCAGCAGTGAGGGGATTTACTATGGCTACACCTTC.

The genes are TRBV11-2 and TRBJ1-5, with D uncertain. Germline assignment: CDR1 SGHAT and CDR2 FQNNGV. V was pared by 1 base and J by 2 bases, with 9 bases between. The CDR3 sequence is 15 residues long. CDR3 in amino acids: CASSLGPGGNQPQHF. The CDR3 DNA is TGTGCCAGCAGCTTAGGTCCAGGCGGCAATCAGCCCCAGCATTTT.

This clone has a single count. The chain carries TRBV7-2 and TRBJ2-1; 8 bases are a match to TRBD1. The V and J ends lost 4 bases and 4 bases, in that order; junction bases with no gene match: 9. From germline, CDR1 is SGHTA and CDR2 FQGNSA. The CDR3 loop spans 16 amino acids. The CDR3: CASSSSGGLWYNEQFF. The DNA of the CDR3 is TGTGCCAGCAGCTCCTCAGGGGGCCTTTGGTACAATGAGCAGTTCTTC.

The rearrangement uses TRBV15 and TRBJ1-2; D remains unclear. The length of the CDR3 is 15 residues. CDR1 and CDR2 from the germline V gene are LNHNV and YYDKDF (reference sequence). V dropped 0 bases and J dropped 4 bases, with 12 bases sitting between them. CDR3 nucleotides: TGTGCCACCAGCAGAGATGGTATGAGCCCCTATGGCTACACCTTC. Translating it yields CATSRDGMSPYGYTF.

The J gene is TRBJ1-3, the V gene TRBV29-1, with 7 bases aligning to TRBD1. After removal of 5 bases from V and 0 bases from J, the junction contained 1 base not matched to a gene. This CDR3 comprises 13 residues. Germline V gene data show CDR1 as SQVTM and CDR2 as ANQGSEA. DNA for the CDR3: TGCAGCGTTCGACAGGGCTCTGGAAACACCATATATTTT. The encoded protein is CSVRQGSGNTIYF.

The DNA of the CDR3 is TGTGCCAGCAGCTCCAAGACAGGAATGAACACTGAAGCTTTCTTT. As protein: CASSSKTGMNTEAFF. V gene TRBV7-9 combines with J gene TRBJ1-1; D is perhaps TRBD1 (6 bases). CDR1 SEHNR and CDR2 FQNEAQ come from the germline V gene (reference sequence). The CDR3 is 15 amino acids. Trimming took off 4 bases at V and 0 bases at J, with 12 bases between the two ends.

The J gene is TRBJ1-5, the V gene TRBV19; D is uncertain. The V gene lost 5 bases and the J gene lost 6 bases, with 23 bases spanning the gap. The CDR3 spans 17 residues. The germline V gene encodes CDR1 LNHDA and CDR2 SQIVND (reference sequence). CDR3 residues: CASSPGLGRGQGQPQHF. The CDR3 nucleotides are TGTGCCAGTAGTCCAGGTCTCGGTAGAGGGCAAGGTCAGCCCCAGCATTTT.

J is TRBJ2-7 and V is TRBV10-2; TRBD1 is a possible D gene (6 bases). Trimming took 4 bases from V and 0 from J, leaving 16 bases between them. This CDR3 contains 16 residues. The germline gives CDR1 WSHSY, CDR2 SAAADI. CDR3 sequence: CASSGYPRDNSYEQYF. The CDR3, as DNA: TGCGCCAGCAGTGGTTACCCCCGGGACAACTCCTACGAGCAGTACTTC.